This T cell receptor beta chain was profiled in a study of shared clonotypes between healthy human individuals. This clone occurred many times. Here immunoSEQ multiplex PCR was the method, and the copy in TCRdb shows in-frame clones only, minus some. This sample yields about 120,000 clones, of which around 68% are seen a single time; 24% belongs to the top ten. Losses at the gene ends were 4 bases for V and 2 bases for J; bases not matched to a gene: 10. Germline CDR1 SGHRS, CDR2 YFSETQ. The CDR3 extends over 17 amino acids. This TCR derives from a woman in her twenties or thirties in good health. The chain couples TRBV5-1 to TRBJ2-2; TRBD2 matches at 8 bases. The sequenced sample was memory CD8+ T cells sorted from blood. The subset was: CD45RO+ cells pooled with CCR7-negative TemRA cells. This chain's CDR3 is CASSALAGPSNTGELFF. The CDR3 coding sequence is TGCGCCAGCAGCGCTTTAGCGGGACCTTCCAACACCGGGGAGCTGTTTTTT. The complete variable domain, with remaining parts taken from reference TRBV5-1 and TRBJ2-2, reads KAGVTQTPRYLIKTRGQQVTLSCSPISGHRSVSWYQQTPGQGLQFLFEYFSETQRNKGNFPGRFSGRQFSNSRSEMNVSTLELGDSALYLCASSALAGPSNTGELFFGEGSRLTVL.